A single sample is the source of the 17 T cell receptor beta chains below, sequenced in a study of Ad26.COV2.S vaccination and SARS-CoV-2 variants. Sequenced by immunoSEQ multiplex PCR; TCRdb stores in-frame clones only, minus some. The table records some 340,000 clones, about 86% of them present only once. Treatment denoted: around 19 received Ad26.COV2.S at low or high dose, single or two shots; roughly 5 received placebo; per-sample allocation not given. Vaccine and placebo recipients were sampled on day 63 after the first injection. Source: peripheral blood, taken in a trial of Ad26.COV2.S vaccine versus placebo. Receptors originate from a person between 18 and 65 years old who received the Ad26.COV2.S COVID-19 vaccine or a placebo.

The rearrangement links TRBV29-1 to TRBJ2-1, with a possible D match to TRBD2 (5 bases). The germline CDR1 and CDR2 sequences are SQVTM and ANQGSEA. The CDR3 runs 13 residues. With 5 bases removed from V and 4 bases from J, the gap between germline ends came to 12 bases. CDR3: CSVSGYVYNEQFF. Here the CDR3 DNA reads TGCAGCGTTAGCGGATACGTTTACAATGAGCAGTTCTTC.

This chain joins TRBV7-9 and TRBJ1-1, with TRBD1 as a possible D gene (5 bases). Germline V gene data show CDR1 as SEHNR and CDR2 as FQNEAQ (reference sequence). There are 15 residues in the CDR3. Trimming pared 1 base from V and 1 base from J, leaving 10 bases between. The chain's CDR3 is CASSLDQGPNTEAFF. The DNA for the CDR3 is TGTGCCAGCAGCTTAGATCAGGGACCGAACACTGAAGCTTTCTTT.

This chain joins TRBV3-1 (or the pseudogene TRBV3-2) and TRBJ1-3, with D possibly being TRBD1 (5 bases). Deletions cut 5 bases from V and 1 base from J, with 18 bases between. Germline loops: CDR1 LGHDT, CDR2 YNNKEL (reference sequence). The CDR3 runs 17 residues. The CDR3 nucleotides are TGTGCCAGCAGCTCCCGATACCAGGGATTATCTGGAAACACCATATATTTT. Translated, it gives CASSSRYQGLSGNTIYF.

This clone is a singleton in its sample. V is TRBV6-2 or TRBV6-3 and J is TRBJ1-2; D is ambiguous. V was trimmed by 6 bases and J by 5 bases, leaving 13 bases between them. The germline gives CDR1 MNHEY, CDR2 SVGEGT. The CDR3 totals 13 residues. The CDR3 loop reads CASSNMGLYGYTF. CDR3 nucleotides: TGTGCCAGCAGCAACATGGGTCTTTATGGCTACACCTTC.

The rearrangement joins TRBV6-5 to TRBJ2-4; D perhaps matches TRBD2 (7 bases). Germline assignment: CDR1 MNHEY and CDR2 SVGAGI. Trimming shortened V by 8 bases and J by 3 bases, and 17 bases separated the two germline ends. This CDR3 has 15 residues. CDR3: CASSRRGGYKNIQYF. As DNA, the CDR3 is TGTGCCAGCTCTAGAAGGGGGGGGTACAAAAACATTCAGTACTTC.

Here the CDR3 DNA reads TGTGCCAGCAGCTCTCAGGGCCCGAGGGGCTACACCTTC. This sequence encodes CASSSQGPRGYTF. The genes are TRBV11-2 and TRBJ1-2; tentatively, D is TRBD1 (5 bases). Germline-derived CDR1 and CDR2 are SGHAT and FQNNGV. V gave up 4 bases and J gave up 8 bases, with 14 bases separating them. There are 13 residues in the CDR3.

Details on this clone: At one end, the junction sequence differs from germline, possibly due to a read error. The rearrangement links TRBV2 to TRBJ2-3; D gene ambiguous. Germline CDR1 and CDR2: SNHLY and FYNNEI. The CDR3 totals 11 residues. The CDR3 region is CASSDPDTQYF. CDR3 sequence (DNA): TGTGCCAGCAGTGACCCAGACACGCAGTATTTT.

The chain combines TRBV2 with TRBJ1-4, with D unresolved. The V gene lost 8 bases and the J gene lost 4 bases, with 11 bases spanning the gap. The CDR3 runs to 13 residues. Germline CDR1 and CDR2: SNHLY and FYNNEI. CDR3 nucleotides: TGTGCCAGCCTTAGACCGCGTAATGAAAAACTGTTTTTT. This encodes CASLRPRNEKLFF.

The V call is TRBV12-5, the J call TRBJ1-1; D may be TRBD1 (5 bases). There are 14 residues in the CDR3. CDR1 is LGHNT, CDR2 FRNRAP, per germline. Trimming removed 5 bases from V and 8 bases from J, with 18 bases in between. CDR3: CASGLEPIGGEAFF. CDR3 sequence (DNA): TGTGCTAGTGGTCTGGAACCCATTGGGGGGGAAGCTTTCTTT. The variable domain in full, with the rest retrieved from reference TRBV12-5 and TRBJ1-1, is DARVTQTPRHKVTEMGQEVTMRCQPILGHNTVFWYRQTMMQGLELLAYFRNRAPLDDSGMPKDRFSAEMPDATLATLKIQPSEPRDSAVYFCASGLEPIGGEAFFGQGTRLTVV.

In this sample, this clone turned up a few times. J is TRBJ1-5 and V is TRBV6-5; 10 nucleotides line up with TRBD1. Trimming cost V 6 bases and J 2 bases; bases outside gene matches: 1. The CDR3 is 14 residues long. Looked up from germline, CDR1 is MNHEY and CDR2 is SVGAGI. The CDR3 reads CASRTGGRNQPQHF. The DNA of the CDR3 is TGTGCCAGCAGGACAGGGGGCCGCAATCAGCCCCAGCATTTT.

The chain recombines TRBV19 with TRBJ1-3; tentatively, D is TRBD1 (5 bases). Germline assignment: CDR1 LNHDA and CDR2 SQIVND (reference sequence). V lost 4 bases to trimming and J lost 0 bases, with 13 bases between them. This CDR3 is 16 amino acids long. Here the CDR3 DNA reads TGTGCCAGTAGTACCCGGGACGGGTACTCTGGAAACACCATATATTTT. This translates into CASSTRDGYSGNTIYF. The whole variable domain, remainder taken from reference TRBV19 and TRBJ1-3, is DGGITQSPKYLFRKEGQNVTLSCEQNLNHDAMYWYRQDPGQGLRLIYYSQIVNDFQKGDIAEGYSVSREKKESFPLTVTSAQKNPTAFYLCASSTRDGYSGNTIYFGEGSWLTVV.

The CDR3 sequence is CASSFRTGGYTF. The CDR3 bases are TGTGCCAGCAGCTTTCGGACAGGAGGCTACACCTTC. The chain carries TRBV5-6 and TRBJ1-2, with 7 nucleotides matching TRBD1. V gave up 2 bases and J gave up 8 bases; unmatched junction bases: 3. The CDR3 is 12 residues long. From germline, CDR1 is SGHDT and CDR2 YYEEEE.

A few counts support this clone. The chain joins TRBV6-5 to TRBJ2-7; D is possibly TRBD1 (5 bases). CDR1 and CDR2 (germline): MNHEY, SVGAGI. CDR3 length: 14 amino acids. The V and J ends lost 0 bases and 2 bases respectively, with 8 bases between them. Here the CDR3 reads CASSYSDKTYEQYF. The DNA for the CDR3 is TGTGCCAGCAGTTACTCGGACAAAACCTACGAGCAGTACTTC.

This chain connects TRBV29-1 to TRBJ1-1; 8 positions match TRBD1. From germline, CDR1 is SQVTM and CDR2 ANQGSEA. The CDR3 is made up of 15 amino acids. The V segment lost 6 bases and the J segment 5 bases; nucleotides outside the gene matches: 14. This chain's CDR3 is CSVAPDRVGPTEAFF. Here the CDR3 DNA reads TGCAGCGTCGCCCCGGACAGGGTAGGTCCAACTGAAGCTTTCTTT.

The gene calls are TRBV5-1 and TRBJ1-3; D not certain. V lost 4 bases and J lost 4, with 12 bases in between. The germline gives CDR1 SGHRS, CDR2 YFSETQ. This CDR3 spans 14 amino acids. The CDR3 sequence is CASSPRVGGNTIYF. Written as DNA, the CDR3 is TGCGCCAGCAGCCCACGGGTAGGGGGAAACACCATATATTTT.

The rearrangement uses TRBV6-2 or TRBV6-3 and TRBJ1-1, with 8 bases aligning to TRBD1. In germline, CDR1 is MNHEY, CDR2 SVGEGT. This CDR3 region has 15 residues. V was pared by 7 bases and J by 1 base, with 8 bases of the junction left unmatched. The CDR3 reads CASTPTGTGNTEAFF. The CDR3 nucleotides read TGTGCCAGCACCCCGACCGGGACAGGGAACACTGAAGCTTTCTTT.

The chain combines TRBV19 with TRBJ1-2; 8 bases align to TRBD1. Losses at the gene ends were 7 bases for V and 3 bases for J; bases not matched to a gene: 7. The germline CDR1 and CDR2 sequences are LNHDA and SQIVND (reference sequence). This CDR3 spans 14 amino acids. The CDR3 region has the DNA TGTGCCAGTATTGGACAGGGAAGGCACTATGGCTACACCTTC. It encodes CASIGQGRHYGYTF.